A single sample is the source of the 29 T cell receptor beta chains below, sequenced in a study of cytomegalovirus exposure and HLA in healthy donors. PCR involved 60 Vbeta and 13 Jbeta primers. The protocol was immunoSEQ multiplex PCR, while the TCRdb copy is restricted to in-frame clones and leaves out a portion. Of 120,000 to 150,000 clones listed, around three quarters are singletons. The sequenced sample was PBMCs. The receptors shown here come from a middle-aged man in good health and CMV-seronegative.

The chain employs TRBV7-2 and TRBJ2-2, with 8 bases aligning to TRBD2. Trimming cost V 5 bases and J 11 bases; bases outside gene matches: 19. The CDR3 has 17 residues. Germline V gives CDR1 SGHTA, CDR2 FQGNSA. Here the CDR3 reads CASSPAGAGGWPGELFF. CDR3 coding DNA: TGTGCCAGCAGCCCGGCCGGGGCGGGAGGCTGGCCAGGAGAGCTGTTTTTT.

The chain employs TRBV7-2 and TRBJ1-1, with D unclear. The CDR3 has 14 amino acids. V shed 5 bases and J shed 2 bases, with 12 bases lying between them. Germline V lookup: CDR1 SGHTA, CDR2 FQGNSA. In DNA, the CDR3 is TGTGCCAGCAGCCCACAGTGGGCTAACACTGAAGCTTTCTTT. As protein: CASSPQWANTEAFF.

The chain recombines TRBV19 with TRBJ2-3, with 10 bases lining up with TRBD2. J was trimmed by 2 bases and V by 5 bases; bases with no gene match: 7. This CDR3 has 16 residues. CDR1 is LNHDA, CDR2 SQIVND, per germline (reference sequence). The CDR3 nucleotides read TGTGCCAGTAGTCTCCGGACTAGCGGTATCACAGATACGCAGTATTTT. Protein sequence: CASSLRTSGITDTQYF.

V gene TRBV29-1 combines with J gene TRBJ2-3; D is unresolved. In germline, CDR1 is SQVTM, CDR2 ANQGSEA. The CDR3 extends over 14 amino acids. V lost 2 bases and J lost 3, with 12 bases in between. The CDR3 DNA follows: TGCAGCGTTGAATCGGTTTCGAGTACAGATACGCAGTATTTT. Encoded protein: CSVESVSSTDTQYF.

The rearrangement uses TRBV30 and TRBJ2-7, with a weak D call TRBD2 (6 bases). Trimming cost V 2 bases and J 2 bases, with 13 bases left between them. Germline CDR1 is GTSNPN and CDR2 is SVGIG (reference sequence). This CDR3 region has 14 residues. The CDR3: CAWSTGRGPYEQYF. In DNA, the CDR3 is TGTGCCTGGAGTACCGGGCGGGGCCCCTACGAGCAGTACTTC.

This chain connects TRBV7-3 to TRBJ2-2; possible D gene TRBD2, 5 bases. CDR1 SGHTA and CDR2 FQGTGA come from the germline V gene. V shed 4 bases and J shed 3 bases, with 6 bases lying between them. The CDR3 contains 13 residues. The CDR3 DNA reads as TGTGCCAGCAGCTCGGGGTACACCGGGGAGCTGTTTTTT. As protein: CASSSGYTGELFF.

This clone has only a few counts. This chain joins TRBV7-8 and TRBJ1-2, with no clear D. V was shortened by 6 bases and J by 3 bases, with 11 bases between the two germline ends. In germline, CDR1 is SGHVS, CDR2 FQNEAQ. This CDR3 contains 13 residues. The CDR3 region is CASRPAGDYGYTF. The CDR3 bases are TGTGCCAGCAGGCCAGCGGGTGACTATGGCTACACCTTC.

V usage is TRBV19 and J usage is TRBJ1-1; no definite D call. Per the germline V gene, CDR1 is LNHDA and CDR2 is SQIVND (reference sequence). V lost 6 bases to trimming and J lost 1 base, with 12 bases between them. CDR3 length equals 14 residues. The DNA of the CDR3 is TGTGCCAGTAGGTTGTGGCAGAAGAACACTGAAGCTTTCTTT. It codes for CASRLWQKNTEAFF. Variable domain in full (rest from reference TRBV19 and TRBJ1-1): DGGITQSPKYLFRKEGQNVTLSCEQNLNHDAMYWYRQDPGQGLRLIYYSQIVNDFQKGDIAEGYSVSREKKESFPLTVTSAQKNPTAFYLCASRLWQKNTEAFFGQGTRLTVV.

This clone is a singleton in its sample. The chain combines TRBV7-6 with TRBJ2-7; 7 nucleotides match TRBD1. V shed 1 base, J shed 3 bases, and the junction held 9 bases outside the gene matches. Germline CDR1 is SGHVS and CDR2 is FNYEAQ. The CDR3 is made up of 16 amino acids. Here the CDR3 reads CASSLVYRGSLYEQYF. CDR3 DNA: TGTGCCAGCAGCTTAGTGTACAGGGGTTCCCTCTACGAGCAGTACTTC.

V usage is TRBV10-3 and J usage is TRBJ2-2, with TRBD1 as a possible D gene (6 bases). The V gene lost 10 bases and the J gene lost 3 bases, with 15 bases spanning the gap. The CDR3 extends over 14 amino acids. CDR1 ENHRY and CDR2 SYGVKD come from the germline V gene. CDR3 loop: CATNRETDTGELFF. The CDR3 DNA sequence: TGTGCCACTAACAGGGAGACGGACACCGGGGAGCTGTTTTTT.

V usage is TRBV30 and J usage is TRBJ1-3; D call uncertain. The length of the CDR3 is 13 residues. CDR1 and CDR2 (germline): GTSNPN, SVGIG (reference sequence). Trimming shortened V by 2 bases and J by 0 bases, and 5 bases separated the two germline ends. The CDR3 bases are TGTGCCTGGAGTACAGTCTCTGGAAACACCATATATTTT. Amino acids: CAWSTVSGNTIYF.

The DNA of the CDR3 is TGTGCCAGCAGTGATGTCTGGGCGAATTCACCCCTCCACTTT. Its protein is CASSDVWANSPLHF. The gene calls are TRBV6-1 and TRBJ1-6; D gene uncertain. Germline CDR1 reads MNHNS; CDR2 reads SASEGT. This CDR3 is built from 14 residues. Trimming cost V 3 bases and J 7 bases, with 10 bases left between them.

This clone showed up just a few times. This chain uses TRBV7-9 with TRBJ2-7; 7 nucleotides agree with TRBD1. CDR1 and CDR2 (germline): SEHNR, FQNEAQ (reference sequence). This CDR3 region has 15 residues. V gave up 6 bases and J gave up 2 bases; unmatched junction bases: 10. CDR3: CASSRDRERTYEQYF. The CDR3 nucleotides read TGTGCCAGCAGTCGTGACAGGGAGCGAACCTACGAGCAGTACTTC.

The J gene is TRBJ1-3, the V gene TRBV5-1, with 7 bases matching TRBD1. Germline V gene lookup returns CDR1 SGHRS and CDR2 YFSETQ. The CDR3 consists of 18 residues. The trim removed 2 bases at V and 0 bases at J, leaving 11 bases unmatched. The CDR3 loop reads CASSFESSDRDSGNTIYF. CDR3 nucleotides: TGCGCCAGCAGCTTCGAATCCAGTGACAGGGACTCTGGAAACACCATATATTTT.

The chain recombines TRBV4-1 with TRBJ2-2; TRBD1 agrees at 10 bases. Germline V gives CDR1 MGHRA, CDR2 YSYEKL. With V trimmed by 4 bases and J by 1 base, 3 bases remained unmatched. The CDR3 has 16 residues. The CDR3 loop is CASSLGQGWNTGELFF. Here the CDR3 DNA reads TGCGCCAGCAGCCTGGGACAGGGGTGGAACACCGGGGAGCTGTTTTTT.

This clone was seen a handful of times. This sample also contains other DNA sequences that code for the same CDR3. The rearrangement uses TRBV5-1 and TRBJ1-5; 8 bases are a match to TRBD1. V was pared by 4 bases and J by 6 bases, with 9 bases of the junction left unmatched. The germline V gene has CDR1 SGHRS and CDR2 YFSETQ. The CDR3 has 15 residues. CDR3 bases: TGCGCCAGCAGCCTAGCAGGGGGCTCTGTTCAGCCCCAGCATTTT. Its protein is CASSLAGGSVQPQHF.

The chain combines TRBV2 with TRBJ1-1, with D possibly TRBD1 on 6 matching bases. CDR1 SNHLY and CDR2 FYNNEI come from the germline V gene. There are 12 residues in the CDR3. V was cut by 7 bases and J by 8 bases, with 14 bases left in between. The CDR3 sequence: CASIVGDREAFF. As DNA, the CDR3 is TGTGCCAGCATCGTCGGAGACAGGGAAGCTTTCTTT.

The gene calls are TRBV19 and TRBJ2-5, with no clear D. Germline V gives CDR1 LNHDA, CDR2 SQIVND (reference sequence). This CDR3 is 13 amino acids long. V was shortened by 5 bases and J by 5 bases, with 12 bases between the two germline ends. In nucleotides, the CDR3 is TGTGCCAGTAGTGCGACACCCCCGGAGACCCAGTACTTC. As protein: CASSATPPETQYF.

CDR3 sequence reads: CAWSVTGGNSPLHF. CDR3 bases: TGTGCCTGGAGTGTAACAGGGGGCAATTCACCCCTCCACTTT. V and J are TRBV30 and TRBJ1-6, with 9 bases lining up with TRBD1. The junction had 1 base not matched to a gene; V was cut back by 0 bases and J by 7 bases. Germline values: CDR1 GTSNPN, CDR2 SVGIG (reference sequence). The CDR3 sequence is 14 residues long. Supplemented by reference TRBV30 and TRBJ1-6, the full variable domain reads SQTIHQWPATLVQPVGSPLSLECTVEGTSNPNLYWYRQAAGRGLQLLFYSVGIGQISSEVPQNLSASRPQDRQFILSSKKLLLSDSGFYLCAWSVTGGNSPLHFGNGTRLTVT.

V and J are TRBV6-5 and TRBJ1-2; a weak D match, TRBD1 (5 bases). This CDR3 has 16 residues. Germline V gives CDR1 MNHEY, CDR2 SVGAGI. The V gene lost 0 bases and the J gene lost 5 bases, with 16 bases spanning the gap. CDR3 region: CASSYSWGGLGYGYTF. The CDR3 coding sequence is TGTGCCAGCAGTTACTCCTGGGGCGGTTTGGGTTATGGCTACACCTTC.

The chain joins TRBV6-4 to TRBJ2-1; 8 nucleotides line up with TRBD2. With 0 bases clipped from V and 0 bases from J, the junction kept 7 bases outside the gene matches. This CDR3 is 18 amino acids long. CDR1 is MRHNA and CDR2 is SNTAGT in the germline V gene. The CDR3 loop reads CASSDSSGIWDSYNEQFF. In DNA, the CDR3 is TGTGCCAGCAGTGACTCTAGCGGGATTTGGGACTCCTACAATGAGCAGTTCTTC.

This clone was seen a few times. This chain links TRBV18 with TRBJ2-1; maybe TRBD1 (6 bases). Germline loops: CDR1 KGHSH, CDR2 LQKENI. V was trimmed by 2 bases and J by 3 bases, leaving 11 bases between them. CDR3 size: 15 residues. The CDR3 loop is CASSPRQVYYNEQFF. Here the CDR3 DNA reads TGTGCCAGCTCACCAAGACAGGTATACTACAATGAGCAGTTCTTC.

This chain connects TRBV2 to TRBJ2-5; perhaps TRBD2 as D (5 bases). CDR1 is SNHLY, CDR2 FYNNEI, per germline. V lost 4 bases and J 5 bases, leaving 11 bases between the germline ends. This CDR3 contains 13 residues. Written as DNA, the CDR3 is TGTGCCAGCAGTGGAGGACCGGGGGAGACCCAGTACTTC. This translates into CASSGGPGETQYF.

The rearrangement links TRBV12-1 to TRBJ2-1; the D call of TRBD2 is as the table states it, not checked on the DNA. TRBV12-1 is labeled a pseudogene. The CDR3 consists of 17 residues. CDR3 sequence reads: CASSGLAGGRVYNEQFF. CDR3 coding DNA: TGTGCCAGCAGCGGACTAGCGGGGGGACGTGTCTACAATGAGCAGTTCTTC.

Notes on this clone: The junction shows a germline mismatch at one end, possibly a read error. The DNA of the CDR3 is TGTGCCATCAGTGAGCCCCAAGGACAGGGAGAAGGCAATCAGCCCCAGAATTTT. It codes for CAISEPQGQGEGNQPQNF. V gene TRBV10-3 combines with J gene TRBJ1-5; 8 bases align to TRBD1. Germline CDR1 reads ENHRY; CDR2 reads SYGVKD. The CDR3 length is 18 residues.

The J gene is TRBJ2-5, the V gene TRBV6-5, with 9 nucleotides matching TRBD1. The germline V gene has CDR1 MNHEY and CDR2 SVGAGI. V shed 4 bases, J shed 1 base, and the junction held 4 bases outside the gene matches. This CDR3 contains 15 residues. This CDR3 is CASSSPGQGQETQYF. CDR3 sequence (DNA): TGTGCCAGCAGTTCCCCGGGACAGGGCCAAGAGACCCAGTACTTC.

This clone was found a few times. The V and J genes are TRBV6-5 and TRBJ2-2, with 7 bases aligning to TRBD1. J lost 5 bases, V lost 6 bases, and 6 bases had no gene match. The CDR3 length is 14 residues. The germline gives CDR1 MNHEY, CDR2 SVGAGI. The CDR3 sequence is CASRGGAMTGELFF. CDR3 DNA sequence: TGTGCCAGCAGAGGGGGCGCGATGACCGGGGAGCTGTTTTTT.

This clone has only a few counts. This chain uses TRBV28 with TRBJ2-3, with 8 nucleotides matching TRBD1. Trimming took 5 bases from V and 6 from J; bases not matched to a gene: 10. CDR3 length: 15 residues. Germline CDR1 and CDR2: MDHEN and SYDVKM. Here the CDR3 DNA reads TGTGCCAGCAGTACCGGGACAGGCCCTATGGATACGCAGTATTTT. Translated, it gives CASSTGTGPMDTQYF.

V is TRBV7-9 and J is TRBJ2-1, with 7 bases lining up with TRBD1. With 2 bases clipped from V and 4 bases from J, the junction kept 5 bases outside the gene matches. Germline V gene sequence: CDR1 SEHNR, CDR2 FQNEAQ (reference sequence). The CDR3 sequence is 15 residues long. CDR3 sequence reads: CASSLRGGVYNEQFF. The CDR3 region has the DNA TGTGCCAGCAGCTTAAGAGGGGGCGTTTACAATGAGCAGTTCTTC. Together with reference TRBV7-9 and TRBJ2-1, the CDR3 gives the full variable domain: DTGVSQNPRHKITKRGQNVTFRCDPISEHNRLYWYRQTLGQGPEFLTYFQNEAQLEKSRLLSDRFSAERPKGSFSTLEIQRTEQGDSAMYLCASSLRGGVYNEQFFGPGTRLTVL.